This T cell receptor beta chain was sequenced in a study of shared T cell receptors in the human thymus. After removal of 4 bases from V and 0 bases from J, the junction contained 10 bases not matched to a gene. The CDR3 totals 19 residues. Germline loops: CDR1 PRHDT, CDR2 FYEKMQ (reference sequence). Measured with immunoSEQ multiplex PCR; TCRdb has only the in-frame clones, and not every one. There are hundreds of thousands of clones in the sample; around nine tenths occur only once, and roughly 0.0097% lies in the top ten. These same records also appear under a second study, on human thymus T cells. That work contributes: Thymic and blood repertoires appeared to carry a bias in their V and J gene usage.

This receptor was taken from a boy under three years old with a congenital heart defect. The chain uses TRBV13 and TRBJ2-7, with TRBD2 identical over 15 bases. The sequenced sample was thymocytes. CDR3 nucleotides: TGTGCCAGCAGCTCCGGACTAGCGGGAGGGCCTAAGAGCTCCTACGAGCAGTACTTC. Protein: CASSSGLAGGPKSSYEQYF.